A few counts support the clone carrying this T cell receptor (beta chain). Its antigen is unknown. This sample stems from a study of response to subunit inactivated influenza vaccine. A single record per CDR3 protein comes from TCRdb applying MiXCR to the RT-PCR reads. The table shows around 470,000 distinct CDR3 sequences, with roughly 7.9% occurring only once. Study-wide points: Few new T cells, the authors suggested, are recruited by each seasonal influenza vaccination.

In germline, CDR1 is SGHRS, CDR2 YFSETQ. Trimming removed 2 bases at V and 3 bases at J, with 12 bases between. This CDR3 contains 15 residues. The specimen comprised PBMCs from blood, sampled 23 to 25 months after vaccination. This clonotype originated in a man aged 50 to 69 who received an inactivated influenza vaccine. This chain uses TRBV5-1 with TRBJ2-1; D unclear. The chain's CDR3 is CASSFGQANYNEQFF. CDR3 coding DNA: TGCGCCAGCAGCTTCGGGCAGGCGAACTACAATGAGCAGTTCTTC.